This T cell receptor (beta chain) was sequenced for a study of blood T cell repertoires in COVID-19. In the original analysis: From reference gene primer amplification, estimates of nucleated cell counts were derived. Assay: immunoSEQ multiplex PCR; the TCRdb copy retains only in-frame clones and omits some. V and J calls and clone size are as listed in that table; D and trimming were resolved from the DNA. This table has 60,000 or so clones, approximately 89% appearing once. Trimming cost V 3 bases and J 0 bases; bases outside gene matches: 1. The length of the CDR3 is 14 residues. In germline, CDR1 is SGHTA, CDR2 FQGNSA.

The clonotype was recovered from a man in his sixties with acute or convalescent COVID-19. Sequenced material: peripheral blood. V usage is TRBV7-2 and J usage is TRBJ1-1; TRBD1 aligns across 7 bases. The CDR3 reads CASSLDRLNTEAFF. CDR3 DNA sequence: TGTGCCAGCAGCTTGGACAGGCTGAACACTGAAGCTTTCTTT.